This T cell receptor (beta chain) was found in a study of fetal regulatory T cell absence and autoimmunity. Study observations and caveats: Antigen-driven pancreatic autoimmunity before birth in IPEX was inferred from oligoclonal enrichment. TRB gene family usage was broadly similar in cord blood and pancreas. Some top pancreas TCR clones were over 95-fold enriched versus cord blood.

Sequencing was at survey level. Clones were read by immunoSEQ multiplex PCR, and TCRdb kept only the in-frame ones, dropping some. The sample includes about 50,000 clones, approximately 80% seen only once; the top ten take over 0.4%. As regards this clone: The antigen is undetermined.

This CDR3 has 12 amino acids. CDR1 is LNHDA, CDR2 SQIVND, per germline (reference sequence). Trimming stripped 5 bases from V and 0 bases from J, with 3 bases between. The chain couples TRBV19 to TRBJ2-3; D unresolved. The receptor comes from a newborn boy with IPEX syndrome. Sequences were obtained from cord blood. DNA for the CDR3: TGTGCCAGTAGTCCGAGCACAGATACGCAGTATTTT. This codes for CASSPSTDTQYF.